Listed below are T cell receptor beta chains from one sample, sequenced in a study of blood T cell repertoires in COVID-19. Libraries were prepared by immunoSEQ multiplex PCR; TCRdb keeps only in-frame clonotypes and omits some of them. Among 200,000 to 300,000 clones listed, roughly 80% were seen once. The specimen was peripheral blood. The receptors shown here come from a woman aged 18-30 years with acute or convalescent COVID-19. Both conserved end residues are part of each CDR3. D genes are given only for firm matches. The size of a clone is reported for some rows only, either as once, few or many, or as a class for expanded clones.

v_call	j_call	clone_size	d_call	cdr3_aa	cdr3_nt
TRBV5-1	TRBJ2-3	NA	TRBD2	CASSWTSGSANANTQYF	TGCGCCAGCAGCTGGACTAGCGGGAGTGCCAACGCGAATACGCAGTATTTT
TRBV5-1	TRBJ2-7	NA	NA	CASSLQGQGGTYEQYF	TGCGCCAGCAGCCTCCAAGGACAGGGAGGGACCTACGAGCAGTACTTC
TRBV6-5	TRBJ1-2	NA	NA	CASSYGGSVGDGYTF	TGTGCCAGCAGTTACGGCGGCTCGGTCGGAGATGGCTACACCTTC
TRBV19	TRBJ2-3	NA	TRBD1	CATGQGTDTQYF	TGTGCCACCGGACAGGGCACAGATACGCAGTATTTT
TRBV6-2/TRBV6-3	TRBJ1-2	NA	TRBD1	CASSYSTGSIGYTF	TGTGCCAGCAGTTACTCGACAGGGTCTATTGGCTACACCTTC
TRBV27	TRBJ1-4	NA	TRBD1	CASSLSAYTSNRGTREKLFF	TGTGCCAGCAGTTTATCGGCCTATACCTCCAACAGGGGGACGCGGGAAAAACTGTTTTTT
TRBV4-1	TRBJ2-6	NA	TRBD2	CASSQGLLAVDSGANVLTF	TGCGCCAGCAGCCAAGGGCTCCTAGCGGTCGACTCTGGGGCCAACGTCCTGACTTTC
TRBV7-2	TRBJ2-7	once	TRBD2	CASSLSPSGSHEQYF	TGTGCCAGCAGCTTATCCCCTAGCGGGTCCCACGAGCAGTACTTC
TRBV27	TRBJ2-5	NA	TRBD2	CASSPGTSGSETQYF	TGTGCCAGCAGTCCGGGGACTAGCGGGAGCGAGACCCAGTACTTC
TRBV27	TRBJ2-7	NA	TRBD1	CASSSRTGSVYEQYF	TGTGCCAGCAGTTCAAGGACAGGGTCGGTCTACGAGCAGTACTTC
TRBV27	TRBJ2-3	NA	TRBD2	CASRLAGGPVGTDTQYF	TGTGCCAGCAGGCTAGCGGGAGGGCCTGTTGGCACAGATACGCAGTATTTT
TRBV20-1	TRBJ1-3	few	TRBD1	CSASRNRGTGNTIYF	TGCAGTGCTAGTCGTAACAGGGGGACTGGAAACACCATATATTTT
TRBV29-1	TRBJ2-7	few	TRBD2	CSVERLAGSIYEQYF	TGCAGCGTTGAAAGGCTAGCGGGGAGCATCTACGAGCAGTACTTC
TRBV12-3/TRBV12-4	TRBJ2-7	NA	NA	CASSLSGYEQYF	TGTGCCAGCAGTTTGTCCGGGTACGAGCAGTACTTC
TRBV7-2	TRBJ1-6	NA	NA	CASSPYDQANSPLHF	TGTGCCAGCAGCCCGTATGACCAGGCTAATTCACCCCTCCACTTT
TRBV27	TRBJ1-3	NA	NA	CASSSEGPHSNTIYF	TGTGCCAGCAGTTCCGAGGGCCCTCATTCGAACACCATATATTTT
TRBV6-5	TRBJ1-5	NA	TRBD1	CASSPGTEYQPQHF	TGTGCCAGCAGTCCTGGGACAGAGTATCAGCCCCAGCATTTT
TRBV15	TRBJ2-5	NA	TRBD2	CATSRVWSGRILETQYF	TGTGCCACCAGCAGAGTCTGGAGCGGGAGAATTCTTGAGACCCAGTACTTC
TRBV28	TRBJ1-2	NA	NA	CASRPLGQYGYTF	TGTGCCAGCAGACCCCTTGGACAGTACGGCTACACCTTC
TRBV6-5	TRBJ1-2	NA	TRBD1	CASSYGLTGGGYGYTF	TGTGCCAGCAGTTACGGTTTGACAGGGGGCGGTTATGGCTACACCTTC
TRBV30	TRBJ2-7	NA	TRBD1	CAWSVLVTGLTYEQYF	TGTGCCTGGAGTGTACTAGTGACAGGGCTAACCTACGAGCAGTACTTC
TRBV28	TRBJ1-1	NA	NA	CASSFPTRETEAFF	TGTGCCAGCAGTTTCCCAACCAGGGAAACTGAAGCTTTCTTT
TRBV7-3	TRBJ2-1	NA	TRBD2	CASSLGSSGYNEQFF	TGTGCCAGCAGCTTAGGGTCTAGCGGGTACAATGAGCAGTTCTTC
TRBV18	TRBJ1-2	NA	NA	CASSPPQGGYTF	TGTGCCAGCTCACCACCCCAGGGTGGCTACACCTTC
TRBV28	TRBJ1-3	NA	TRBD1	CASSPGTGSGNTIYF	TGTGCCAGCAGTCCCGGGACAGGGTCTGGAAACACCATATATTTT
TRBV28	TRBJ1-4	NA	TRBD1	CASSFLGTGDREKLFF	TGTGCCAGCAGTTTCCTCGGGACAGGGGACAGGGAAAAACTGTTTTTT
TRBV4-3	TRBJ1-5	once	TRBD1	CASSQETGVGQPQHF	TGCGCCAGCAGCCAAGAAACAGGGGTAGGTCAGCCCCAGCATTTT
TRBV7-6	TRBJ2-1	NA	TRBD2	CASSFSSGMVVNEQFF	TGTGCCAGCAGCTTCTCTAGCGGGATGGTGGTCAATGAGCAGTTCTTC
TRBV5-6	TRBJ2-7	NA	NA	CASSLFVGPGTYEQYF	TGTGCCAGCAGCTTGTTCGTGGGTCCGGGGACCTACGAGCAGTACTTC
TRBV27	TRBJ2-7	NA	NA	CASSPRRLNYEQYF	TGTGCCAGCAGTCCCCGCAGGTTGAACTACGAGCAGTACTTC
TRBV10-2	TRBJ1-5	NA	TRBD1	CASSATTGEFVQPQHF	TGCGCCAGCAGCGCGACCACAGGGGAGTTCGTTCAGCCCCAGCATTTT
TRBV3-1/TRBV3-2	TRBJ1-6	NA	NA	CASSQGQGRNSPLHF	TGTGCCAGCAGCCAAGGGCAGGGTAGAAATTCACCCCTCCACTTT